This TCR beta chain came from a study of T cells in Graves' hyperthyroidism and ophthalmopathy. Inclusion characteristics of ophthalmopathy patients comprised a Clinical Activity Score of at least 3, a NOSPECS grade of at least 4, and duration under 3 months. TCR beta CDR3 region amplification was performed from RNA transcripts. When the TCR CDR3 underwent first-round RT-PCR, the HTBI primer set was used. TCRdb passed the multiplex PCR reads through MiXCR, listing each CDR3 protein once. The sample consists of hundreds of thousands of distinct CDR3 sequences, roughly 14% of them appearing once. Study results and limitations: From stable hyperthyroidism, ophthalmopathy was separated by a 13 V-J model. Most thyroid clonotypes that were expanded above 0.001 also turned up in blood.

Concerning this clonotype: Its antigen is unidentified.

This TCR came from a woman aged 35 to 49 with Graves' ophthalmopathy. The material sequenced was blood.

DNA of the CDR3: TGTGCCAGCAGAATAGGACAGGGGGCTTACGAGCAGTACTTC. Translation: CASRIGQGAYEQYF. V usage is TRBV6-1 and J usage is TRBJ2-7, with 11 bases lining up with TRBD1. J was trimmed by 4 bases and V by 6 bases; bases with no gene match: 5. The CDR3 has 14 residues. From germline, CDR1 is MNHNS and CDR2 SASEGT.